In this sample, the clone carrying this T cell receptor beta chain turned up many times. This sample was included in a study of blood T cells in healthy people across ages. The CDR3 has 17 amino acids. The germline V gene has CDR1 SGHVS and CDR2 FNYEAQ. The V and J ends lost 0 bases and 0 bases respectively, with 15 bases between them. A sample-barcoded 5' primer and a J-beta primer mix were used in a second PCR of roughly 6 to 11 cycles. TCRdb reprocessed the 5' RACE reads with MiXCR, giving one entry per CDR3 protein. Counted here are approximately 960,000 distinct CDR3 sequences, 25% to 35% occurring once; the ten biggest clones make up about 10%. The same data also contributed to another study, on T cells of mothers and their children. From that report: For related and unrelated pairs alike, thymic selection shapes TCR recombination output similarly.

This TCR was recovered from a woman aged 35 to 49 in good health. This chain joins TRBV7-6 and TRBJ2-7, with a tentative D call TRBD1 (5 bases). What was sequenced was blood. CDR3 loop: CASSLAGHDEISYEQYF. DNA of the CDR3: TGTGCCAGCAGCTTAGCAGGACACGACGAGATCTCCTACGAGCAGTACTTC.